One and the same sample provided the 23 T cell receptor beta chains below, sequenced in a study of T cell clusters in autoimmune cytopenias (dated by TCRdb to the late 2010s). Per sample, roughly 260 ng of peripheral blood genomic DNA, approximately 40,000 genome equivalents, was used for TRB amplification. Sequencing instrument: Illumina MiSeq. Multiplex PCR with a touch-down protocol amplified TRB rearrangements, with the TRB-A and TRB-B primer pools combined in a single tube. Following reprocessing of the reads by TCRdb, the data hold one row per CDR3 protein sequence and no DNA is available. The sample table records thousands of distinct CDR3 sequences. Clones ranked in the top ten supply approximately 5.4% of the sample. Sequencing used peripheral blood. Source of these receptors: a human donor with an autoimmune cytopenia or autoimmune hepatitis (not recorded which).

This clonotype is labeled medium-sized based on frequency. The V gene is TRBV6-5, the J gene TRBJ2-5; TCRdb's D call, TRBD1, is unchecked because there is no DNA. The CDR3 is made up of 15 amino acids. CDR1 is MNHEY and CDR2 is SVGAGI in the germline V gene. The CDR3 sequence is CASSLWGPGQATQYF.

The chain recombines TRBV10-3 with TRBJ1-6; the D call of TRBD1 rests on TCRdb alone, since no DNA is present to check it. Germline V CDR1 and CDR2: ENHRY, SYGVKD. The CDR3 is 15 residues long. CDR3 residues: CAISAQGGGGSPLHF.

The chain is built from TRBV7-9 and TRBJ1-5; the D call from TCRdb, TRBD1, cannot be confirmed without DNA. This CDR3 is 14 amino acids long. Germline CDR1 SEHNR, CDR2 FQNEAQ (reference sequence). CDR3 sequence reads: CASSFGQGNQPQHF.

The gene calls are TRBV12-3 or TRBV12-4 and TRBJ1-2. The CDR3 consists of 14 residues. CDR3 sequence reads: CASSLAQGFYGYTF.

This clonotype is called medium-sized based on its frequency. The V gene is TRBV6-1, the J gene TRBJ2-5; TCRdb's D gene call, TRBD2, goes unchecked for lack of DNA. The CDR3 extends over 15 amino acids. In germline, CDR1 is MNHNS, CDR2 SASEGT. The CDR3 reads CASSAGGAYRKTQYF.

By frequency, this clonotype is medium-sized (0.01 to 0.1%). CDR3 amino acids: CASSFSGGSLDTQYF. V usage is TRBV5-4 and J usage is TRBJ2-3; TCRdb outputs TRBD1, but without DNA this stays unchecked. Germline-derived CDR1 and CDR2 are SGHNT and YYREEE (reference sequence). The CDR3 spans 15 residues. The whole variable domain, filled in from reference TRBV5-4 and TRBJ2-3, reads ETGVTQSPTHLIKTRGQQVTLRCSSQSGHNTVSWYQQALGQGPQFIFQYYREEENGRGNFPPRFSGLQFPNYSSELNVNALELDDSALYLCASSFSGGSLDTQYFGPGTRLTVL.

Measured by frequency, this clonotype is medium-sized. The V gene is TRBV6-2 or TRBV6-3, the J gene TRBJ2-7; without DNA, the TCRdb call of TRBD1 cannot be checked. The CDR3 spans 16 residues. In germline, CDR1 is MNHEY, CDR2 SVGEGT. The CDR3 sequence is CASSYPSGTGGYEQYF.

The chain carries TRBV18 and TRBJ1-1; TCRdb's D call of TRBD1 is untestable without DNA. Looked up from germline, CDR1 is KGHSH and CDR2 is LQKENI. The CDR3 runs to 15 residues. Here the CDR3 reads CASSPRQDLGTEAFF.

This clonotype is large by frequency. The chain links TRBV15 to TRBJ2-6. Germline CDR1 LNHNV, CDR2 YYDKDF (reference sequence). CDR3 length equals 14 residues. The CDR3 reads CATSRRSGANVLTF.

By frequency, this clonotype registers large. This chain uses TRBV29-1 with TRBJ2-3; there is no DNA to check the TCRdb D call of TRBD1. Germline V CDR1 and CDR2: SQVTM, ANQGSEA. The CDR3 has 14 amino acids. CDR3 protein: CSVVDIPSTDTQYF.

The gene calls are TRBV5-4 and TRBJ1-5; TCRdb returns TRBD1, unconfirmable since there is no DNA. Germline V CDR1 and CDR2: SGHNT, YYREEE (reference sequence). This CDR3 region has 13 residues. The CDR3 spells CASSFWGDQPQHF. Full variable domain (rest looked up from reference TRBV5-4 and TRBJ1-5): ETGVTQSPTHLIKTRGQQVTLRCSSQSGHNTVSWYQQALGQGPQFIFQYYREEENGRGNFPPRFSGLQFPNYSSELNVNALELDDSALYLCASSFWGDQPQHFGDGTRLSIL.

This clonotype is classed as medium-sized (0.01 to 0.1%) by frequency. This chain connects TRBV12-3 or TRBV12-4 to TRBJ1-6. The CDR3 has 15 amino acids. The CDR3 protein is CASSLEGWANSPLHF.

The rearrangement links TRBV6-2 or TRBV6-3 to TRBJ2-7; the D gene TCRdb calls, TRBD2, cannot be checked with no DNA. The germline V gene has CDR1 MNHEY and CDR2 SVGEGT. This CDR3 region has 17 residues. Here the CDR3 reads CASSLGLAGGPINEQYF.

By frequency, this clonotype is medium-sized (0.01 to 0.1%). The chain carries TRBV6-2 or TRBV6-3 and TRBJ1-5; the D call of TRBD1 rests on TCRdb alone, since no DNA is present to check it. There are 14 residues in the CDR3. The germline CDR1 and CDR2 sequences are MNHEY and SVGEGT. This CDR3 is CASSYGGNNQPQHF.

This clonotype is identified as medium-sized from frequency. The V call is TRBV6-1, the J call TRBJ1-4; the D gene TCRdb calls, TRBD1, cannot be checked with no DNA. Germline V gene lookup returns CDR1 MNHNS and CDR2 SASEGT. The CDR3 length is 15 residues. The CDR3: CASRKGTGGIEKLFF.

V usage is TRBV5-1 and J usage is TRBJ2-1; checking the TCRdb D call of TRBD1 is not possible without DNA. Germline CDR1 is SGHRS and CDR2 is YFSETQ. The CDR3 spans 13 residues. CDR3 region: CASPPLGVTEQFF.

This clonotype is deemed medium-sized (0.01 to 0.1%) by its frequency. The chain employs TRBV27 and TRBJ1-1; the TCRdb D gene call, TRBD1, has no DNA to confirm it. The CDR3 is 14 amino acids. Germline CDR1 is MNHEY and CDR2 is SMNVEV (reference sequence). CDR3 protein: CASSPWGGNTEAFF.

This clonotype is called medium-sized based on its frequency. The chain carries TRBV19 and TRBJ2-6; absent DNA, TCRdb's TRBD1 call cannot be checked. Germline CDR1 reads LNHDA; CDR2 reads SQIVND (reference sequence). The length of the CDR3 is 20 residues. The CDR3 loop is CASSTRTGDPFWAGANVLTF.

This clonotype shows up as medium-sized by frequency. The gene calls are TRBV29-1 and TRBJ2-7; the TRBD1 assignment by TCRdb is unverifiable without DNA. Germline V gene data show CDR1 as SQVTM and CDR2 as ANQGSEA. CDR3 length: 14 amino acids. The chain's CDR3 is CSVAAGQGFYEQYF.

CDR3 in amino acids: CASSQDMAEAFF. The chain joins TRBV4-3 to TRBJ1-1. Germline V lookup: CDR1 LGHNA, CDR2 YSLEER. This CDR3 is built from 12 residues.

By frequency, this clonotype registers medium-sized (0.01 to 0.1%). J is TRBJ2-1 and V is TRBV19; TCRdb picks TRBD1, but there is no DNA to check that call. Germline V gives CDR1 LNHDA, CDR2 SQIVND (reference sequence). The CDR3 extends over 12 amino acids. The CDR3 here is CASMGTYNEQFF.

Its frequency marks this clonotype as medium-sized. V and J are TRBV6-5 and TRBJ1-6; the D call from TCRdb, TRBD1, cannot be confirmed without DNA. The CDR3 length is 14 residues. Germline-derived CDR1 and CDR2 are MNHEY and SVGAGI. CDR3 loop: CASSYWTGDSPLHF.

CDR3 loop: CSARFSAEAFF. The chain combines TRBV20-1 with TRBJ1-1. CDR3 length equals 11 residues. CDR1 and CDR2 from the germline V gene are DFQATT and SNEGSKA (reference sequence).